This T cell receptor (beta chain) appears in the sequencing data of a study of CD8 T cells in Susac syndrome. Study-level information: Patients with Susac syndrome were therapy-naive, on corticosteroids, or on intravenous immunoglobulin alone at the time that blood was drawn.

TEMRA cells underwent FACS enrichment and CD8+ and CD4+ T cells underwent negative isolation. This CDR3 spans 16 amino acids. Germline values: CDR1 SGHRS, CDR2 YFSETQ. Between the trimmed V and J ends, which lost 0 bases and 7 bases, there was a span of 18 bases. RNA amounts of roughly 0.5 to 1 ug underwent reverse transcription with random hexamers. Multiplex immunoSEQ PCR targeted 54 Vbeta and 13 Jbeta TCR beta segments. TCRdb re-derived calls from the immunoSEQ multiplex PCR reads in MiXCR, one entry per CDR3 protein. The sample has about 180,000 distinct CDR3 sequences, 85% to 95% seen once. The chain has TRBV5-1 and TRBJ2-3; D gene uncertain. Sequenced input: CD4+ T cells from PBMCs. The receptor was derived from a human donor with Susac syndrome. CDR3 DNA sequence: TGCGCCAGCAGCTTGGACACGGTTTTATCCGCATATACGCAGTATTTT. This encodes CASSLDTVLSAYTQYF.